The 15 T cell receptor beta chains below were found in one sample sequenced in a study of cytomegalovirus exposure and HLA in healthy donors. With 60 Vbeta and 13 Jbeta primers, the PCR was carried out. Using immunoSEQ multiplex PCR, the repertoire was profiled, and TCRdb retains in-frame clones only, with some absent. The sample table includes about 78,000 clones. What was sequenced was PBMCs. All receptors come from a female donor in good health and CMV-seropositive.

CDR3 sequence: CASSPTLGPDRGLGYTF. CDR3 nucleotides: TGTGCCAGTAGCCCGACCTTGGGACCCGACAGGGGGCTTGGCTACACCTTC. The rearrangement joins TRBV19 to TRBJ1-2; 10 nucleotides line up with TRBD1. This CDR3 has 17 amino acids. Unmatched junction bases numbered 17, after V lost 6 bases and J lost 7 bases. The germline V gene encodes CDR1 LNHDA and CDR2 SQIVND (reference sequence).

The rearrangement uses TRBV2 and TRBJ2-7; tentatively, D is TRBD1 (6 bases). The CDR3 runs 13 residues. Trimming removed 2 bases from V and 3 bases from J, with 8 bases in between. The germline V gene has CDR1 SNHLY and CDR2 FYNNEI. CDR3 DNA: TGTGCCAGCAGTGAACCGGACAGCTACGAGCAGTACTTC. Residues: CASSEPDSYEQYF.

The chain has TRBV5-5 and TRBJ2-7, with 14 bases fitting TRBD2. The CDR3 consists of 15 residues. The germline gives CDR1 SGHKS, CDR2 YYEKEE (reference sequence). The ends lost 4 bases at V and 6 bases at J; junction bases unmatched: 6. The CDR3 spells CASSGTSGSVAEQYF. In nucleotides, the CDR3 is TGTGCCAGCAGCGGGACTAGCGGGAGTGTTGCCGAGCAGTACTTC. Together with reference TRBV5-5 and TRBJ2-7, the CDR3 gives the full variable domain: DAGVTQSPTHLIKTRGQQVTLRCSPISGHKSVSWYQQVLGQGPQFIFQYYEKEERGRGNFPDRFSARQFPNYSSELNVNALLLGDSALYLCASSGTSGSVAEQYFGPGTRLTVT.

The CDR3 sequence is CASSRNDRGNTIYF. The CDR3 coding sequence is TGCGCCAGCAGCCGCAACGACAGGGGAAACACCATATATTTT. The chain carries TRBV5-1 and TRBJ1-3, with D possibly TRBD1 on 6 matching bases. Germline V lookup: CDR1 SGHRS, CDR2 YFSETQ. Trimming took 4 bases from V and 4 from J, leaving 12 bases between them. The CDR3 covers 14 residues.

The CDR3 sequence is CASSPSSAGYTEAFF. For the CDR3, the DNA is TGTGCCAGCTCACCAAGTAGTGCAGGATACACTGAAGCTTTCTTT. The chain recombines TRBV18 with TRBJ1-1; no reliable D call. Per germline, CDR1 KGHSH and CDR2 LQKENI. This CDR3 has 15 amino acids. The V end lost 2 bases, the J end lost 3 bases, and 13 bases lay between the germline ends.

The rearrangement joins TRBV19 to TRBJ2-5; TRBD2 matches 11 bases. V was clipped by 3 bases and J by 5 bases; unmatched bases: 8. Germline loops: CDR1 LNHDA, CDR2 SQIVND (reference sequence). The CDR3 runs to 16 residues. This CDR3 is CASSMTSGMRRETQYF. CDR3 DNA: TGTGCCAGTAGTATGACTAGCGGGATGAGGCGGGAGACCCAGTACTTC. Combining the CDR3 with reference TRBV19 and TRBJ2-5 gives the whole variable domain DGGITQSPKYLFRKEGQNVTLSCEQNLNHDAMYWYRQDPGQGLRLIYYSQIVNDFQKGDIAEGYSVSREKKESFPLTVTSAQKNPTAFYLCASSMTSGMRRETQYFGPGTRLLVL.

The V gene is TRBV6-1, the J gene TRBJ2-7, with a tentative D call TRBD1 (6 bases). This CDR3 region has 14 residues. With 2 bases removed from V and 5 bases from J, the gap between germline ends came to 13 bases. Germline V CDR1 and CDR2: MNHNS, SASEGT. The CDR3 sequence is CASSERSRGHEQYF. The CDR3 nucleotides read TGTGCCAGCAGTGAACGAAGCAGGGGCCACGAGCAGTACTTC.

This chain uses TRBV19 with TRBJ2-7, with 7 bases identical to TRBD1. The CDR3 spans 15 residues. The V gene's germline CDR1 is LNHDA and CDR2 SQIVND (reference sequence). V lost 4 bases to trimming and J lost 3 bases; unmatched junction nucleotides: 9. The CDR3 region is CASSTKGGTVYEQYF. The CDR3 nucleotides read TGTGCCAGTAGTACGAAGGGTGGGACAGTCTACGAGCAGTACTTC.

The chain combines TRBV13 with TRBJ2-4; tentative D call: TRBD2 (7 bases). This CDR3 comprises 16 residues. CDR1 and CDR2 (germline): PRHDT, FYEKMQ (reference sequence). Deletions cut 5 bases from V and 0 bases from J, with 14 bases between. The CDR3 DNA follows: TGTGCCAGCAGCCAGGGGAGGGGATCAGCCAAAAACATTCAGTACTTC. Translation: CASSQGRGSAKNIQYF.

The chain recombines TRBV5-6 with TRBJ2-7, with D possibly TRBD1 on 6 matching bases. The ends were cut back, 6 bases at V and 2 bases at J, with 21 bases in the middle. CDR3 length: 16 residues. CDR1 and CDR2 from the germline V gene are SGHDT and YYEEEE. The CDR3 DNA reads TGTGCCAGCACCTGGACTGGGGGCCTTTTTGCCTACGAGCAGTACTTC. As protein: CASTWTGGLFAYEQYF.

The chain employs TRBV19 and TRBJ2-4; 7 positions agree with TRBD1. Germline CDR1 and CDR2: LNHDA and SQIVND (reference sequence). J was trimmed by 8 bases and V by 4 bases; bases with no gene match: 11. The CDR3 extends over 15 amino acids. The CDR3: CASSKLTGRGDIQYF. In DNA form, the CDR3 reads TGTGCCAGTAGTAAGCTGACAGGGCGAGGGGACATTCAGTACTTC.

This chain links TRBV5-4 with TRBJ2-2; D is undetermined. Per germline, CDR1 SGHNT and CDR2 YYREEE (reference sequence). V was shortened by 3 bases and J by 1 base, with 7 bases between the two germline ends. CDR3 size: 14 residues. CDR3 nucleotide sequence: TGTGCCAGCAGCTCTTCCTTGAACACCGGGGAGCTGTTTTTT. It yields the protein CASSSSLNTGELFF. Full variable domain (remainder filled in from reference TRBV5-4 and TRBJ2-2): ETGVTQSPTHLIKTRGQQVTLRCSSQSGHNTVSWYQQALGQGPQFIFQYYREEENGRGNFPPRFSGLQFPNYSSELNVNALELDDSALYLCASSSSLNTGELFFGEGSRLTVL.

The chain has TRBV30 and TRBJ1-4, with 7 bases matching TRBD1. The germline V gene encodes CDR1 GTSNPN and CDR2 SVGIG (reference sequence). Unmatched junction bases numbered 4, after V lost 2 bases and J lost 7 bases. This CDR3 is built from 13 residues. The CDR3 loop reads CAWSRRGLEKLFF. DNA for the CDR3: TGTGCCTGGAGTAGGAGGGGGCTTGAAAAACTGTTTTTT.

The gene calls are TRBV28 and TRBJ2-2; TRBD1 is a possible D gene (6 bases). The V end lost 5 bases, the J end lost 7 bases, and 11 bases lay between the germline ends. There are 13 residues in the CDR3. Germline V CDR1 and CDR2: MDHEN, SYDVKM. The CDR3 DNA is TGTGCCAGCAGTCACAGGGCAGGCGGGGAGCTGTTTTTT. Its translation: CASSHRAGGELFF.

CDR3 amino acids: CASSPAVTGELFF. DNA of the CDR3: TGTGCCAGCAGCCCAGCGGTCACCGGGGAGCTGTTTTTT. This chain uses TRBV9 with TRBJ2-2; D may be TRBD2 (5 bases). Trimming removed 4 bases at V and 4 bases at J, with 8 bases between. The CDR3 totals 13 residues. Germline V gives CDR1 SGDLS, CDR2 YYNGEE.